The T cell receptor beta chain described here comes from a study of graft-versus-host responses after intestinal transplantation. The V segment lost 5 bases and the J segment 8 bases; nucleotides outside the gene matches: 5. The CDR3 runs 13 residues. Germline V gene sequence: CDR1 MRHNA, CDR2 SNTAGT. TCRdb's copy holds only in-frame clones and misses some; the assay was immunoSEQ multiplex PCR. The repertoire consists of around 120,000 clones, with roughly 93% occurring once and the leading ten covering more than 0.095%. Overall study results and limits: Ileal or blood samples showed some GvH clones first, and such clones were also found in recipient marrow. Some patients had graft-donor T cell macrochimerism, and their allografts showed high graft-versus-host to host-versus-graft clonal ratios.

This clone was seen just once. The antigen is undetermined. V usage is TRBV6-4 and J usage is TRBJ2-1; 8 bases agree with TRBD1. The sample here was unstimulated CD4+ T cells sorted from spleen or lymph node cells, taken before intestinal transplant. This TCR came from a human donor who received an intestinal transplant. The chain's CDR3 is CASSLDRADEQFF. CDR3 DNA sequence: TGTGCCAGCAGTTTGGACAGGGCCGATGAGCAGTTCTTC.